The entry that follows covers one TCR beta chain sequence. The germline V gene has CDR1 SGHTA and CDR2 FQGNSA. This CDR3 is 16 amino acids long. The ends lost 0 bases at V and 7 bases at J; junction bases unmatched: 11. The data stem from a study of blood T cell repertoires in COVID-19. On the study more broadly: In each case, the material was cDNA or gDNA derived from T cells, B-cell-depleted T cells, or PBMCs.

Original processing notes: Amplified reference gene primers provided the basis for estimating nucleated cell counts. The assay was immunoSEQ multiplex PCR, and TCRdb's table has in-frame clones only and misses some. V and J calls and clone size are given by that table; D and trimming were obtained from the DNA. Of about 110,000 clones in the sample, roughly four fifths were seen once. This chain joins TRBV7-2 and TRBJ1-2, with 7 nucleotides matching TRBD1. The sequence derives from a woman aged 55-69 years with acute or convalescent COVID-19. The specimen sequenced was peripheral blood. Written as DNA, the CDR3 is TGTGCCAGCAGCTTAGCGACCGGGACAGTGCATTCTGGCTACACCTTC. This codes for CASSLATGTVHSGYTF.